These T cell receptor beta chains were read from a single sample in a study of T cells in Graves' hyperthyroidism and ophthalmopathy. TCRdb itself ran the multiplex PCR reads through MiXCR, one entry per CDR3 protein. This table has under 700,000 distinct CDR3 sequences, under 60% appearing once. Sequencing was carried out using peripheral blood or thyroid tissue (not recorded which). These receptor sequences come from a young woman with Graves' hyperthyroidism. Both conserved end residues are part of each CDR3. A D gene is named only where the DNA matches it firmly. Clone size is shown for a subset of rows, as once, few, many or a class of expanded clone.

TRBD1 few TRBJ2-7 TRBV7-9 TGTGCCAGCAGCGCCGGGACAGGGAATACCTACGAGCAGTACTTC CASSAGTGNTYEQYF
- - TRBJ2-7 TRBV6-1 TGTGCCAGCAGACAAGTGAGCTCCTACGAGCAGTACTTC CASRQVSSYEQYF
- - TRBJ2-6 TRBV5-1 TGTGCCAGCAGTTTCCAACGCTCTGGGGCCAACGTCCTGACTTTC CASSFQRSGANVLTF
- few TRBJ1-5 TRBV19 TGTGCCAGTAGGAACTACTACAGCGCTAATAGCAATCAGCCCCAGCATTTT CASRNYYSANSNQPQHF
- many TRBJ1-1 TRBV2 TGTGCCAGCAGCAACACAGGGAACACTGAAGCTTTCTTT CASSNTGNTEAFF
- - TRBJ2-7 TRBV24-1 TGTGCCACCCTTCTTACCGGGACTTTTAACTCCTACGAGCAGTACTTC CATLLTGTFNSYEQYF
TRBD1 - TRBJ1-3 TRBV10-3 TGTGCCATCAGAGGGCCCGTCCAGGGGGCTACTGGAAACACCATATATTTT CAIRGPVQGATGNTIYF
- - TRBJ1-2 TRBV25-1 TGTGCCAGCAGTGACCTTCGGGCGGTGGGCTACACCTTC CASSDLRAVGYTF
- few TRBJ1-1 TRBV7-3 TGTGCCAGCAGCTTAAGCCCCGGGCAGAACACTGAAGCTTTCTTT CASSLSPGQNTEAFF
TRBD1 once TRBJ1-2 TRBV10-3 TGTGCCATCAGTGAGGGGACAGCAAATCTCCCCTATGGCTACACCTTC CAISEGTANLPYGYTF
- many TRBJ1-5 TRBV15 TGTGCCACCAGCAGAGCCAGAGGTAGCAATCAGCCCCAGCATTTT CATSRARGSNQPQHF
TRBD1 many TRBJ1-6 TRBV9 TGTGCCAGCAGCAATGGACAGGGAAATAATTCACCCCTCCACTTT CASSNGQGNNSPLHF
- few TRBJ1-6 TRBV7-6 TGTGCCAGCAGCCGGACAGATAATTCACCCCTCCACTTT CASSRTDNSPLHF
TRBD1 - TRBJ1-3 TRBV15 TGTGCCACCAGCAGTGGACAGGGGGGCACCATATATTTT CATSSGQGGTIYF
- - TRBJ1-4 TRBV7-3 TGTGCCAGCAGCCCTAGGGGGGCGGCCTTAAATGAAAAACTGTTTTTT CASSPRGAALNEKLFF
- - TRBJ1-3 TRBV6-2/TRBV6-3 TGTGCCAGCAGTTACTCCGCCGAATTCTCTGGAAACACCATATATTTT CASSYSAEFSGNTIYF
- few TRBJ1-1 TRBV10-3 TGTGCCATCAGTGATTCAGAGTTGAACACTGAAGCTTTCTTT CAISDSELNTEAFF
- many TRBJ1-1 TRBV29-1 TGCAGCGTTAGGGCCCGCCTCGCCGGTCACGGTATCACTGAAGCTTTCTTT CSVRARLAGHGITEAFF
- - TRBJ2-7 TRBV29-1 TGCAGCGTTGGGGGGCGGGACAGTCTCTACGAGCAGTACTTC CSVGGRDSLYEQYF
- - TRBJ1-5 TRBV29-1 TGCAGCTTAGAGGGGAGTTATCAGCCCCAGCATTTT CSLEGSYQPQHF
- many TRBJ1-1 TRBV7-2 TGTGCCAGCAGCTTAGAGGACGCTGGGCTGGCTTTCTTT CASSLEDAGLAFF
- - TRBJ2-6 TRBV25-1 TGCGCCAGCAGCCAAGTTGCTGGGGCTGGGGCCAACGTCCTGACTTTC CASSQVAGAGANVLTF
- few TRBJ2-5 TRBV9 TGTGCCAGCAGCGTAGATGGGGGATCCCCAGAGACCCAGTACTTC CASSVDGGSPETQYF